Described below is a single T cell receptor (beta chain) sequence and its context. Naive CD8 populations comprised CD45RO-negative cells positively selected for CCR7, excluding terminally differentiated effector memory CD45RA+ cells. Trimming left V 3 bases short and J 2 bases short, with 13 bases between. Germline assignment: CDR1 MNHNS and CDR2 SASEGT. CDR3 size: 15 residues. Study processing details: As immunoSEQ supplied junction-only sequences (without quality scores), filtering differed. Sequencing used immunoSEQ multiplex PCR; TCRdb keeps in-frame clones, though not all of them. V and J calls plus clone size are reproduced from that table; the DNA served to infer D and trimming. The sample holds about 2.1 million clones, roughly 93% seen once. The record originates from a study of shared clonotypes between healthy human individuals.

The sample consisted of naive CD8+ T cells from PBMCs. This chain uses TRBV6-1 with TRBJ1-2, with D uncertain. The clonotype comes from a man between 18 and 29 years old in good health. Some clones in this sample may be carry-over from other donors' samples. The CDR3 here is CASSELGRVNYGYTF. Written as DNA, the CDR3 is TGTGCCAGCAGTGAGTTGGGCAGAGTCAACTATGGCTACACCTTC.